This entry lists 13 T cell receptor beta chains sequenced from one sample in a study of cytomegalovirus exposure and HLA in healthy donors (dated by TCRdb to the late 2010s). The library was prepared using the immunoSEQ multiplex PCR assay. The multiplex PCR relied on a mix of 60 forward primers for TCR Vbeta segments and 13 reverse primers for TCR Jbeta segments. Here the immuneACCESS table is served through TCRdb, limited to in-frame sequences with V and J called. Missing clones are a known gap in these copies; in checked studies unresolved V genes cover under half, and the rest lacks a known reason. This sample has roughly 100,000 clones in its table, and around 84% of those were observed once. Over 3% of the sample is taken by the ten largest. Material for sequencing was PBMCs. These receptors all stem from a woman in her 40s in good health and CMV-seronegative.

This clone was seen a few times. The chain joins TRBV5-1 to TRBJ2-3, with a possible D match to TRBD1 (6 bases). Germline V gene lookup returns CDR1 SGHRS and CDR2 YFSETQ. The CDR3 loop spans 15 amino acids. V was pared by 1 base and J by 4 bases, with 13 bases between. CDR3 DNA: TGCGCCAGCAGCTTGAGGGGGATGGGGGCAGATACGCAGTATTTT. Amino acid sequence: CASSLRGMGADTQYF.

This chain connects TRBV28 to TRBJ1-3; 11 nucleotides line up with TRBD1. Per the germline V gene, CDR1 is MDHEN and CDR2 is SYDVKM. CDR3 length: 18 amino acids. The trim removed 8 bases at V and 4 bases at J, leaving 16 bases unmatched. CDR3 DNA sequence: TGTGCCAGCCTTGAGCCGACGGGACAGGGGGTAGGAGGAAACACCATATATTTT. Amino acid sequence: CASLEPTGQGVGGNTIYF.

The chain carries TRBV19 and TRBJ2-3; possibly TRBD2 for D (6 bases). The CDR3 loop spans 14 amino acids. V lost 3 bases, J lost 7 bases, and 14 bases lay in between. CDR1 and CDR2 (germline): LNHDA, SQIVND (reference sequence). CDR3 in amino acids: CASSIAGLTNTQYF. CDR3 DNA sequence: TGTGCCAGTAGTATTGCGGGACTCACGAATACGCAGTATTTT.

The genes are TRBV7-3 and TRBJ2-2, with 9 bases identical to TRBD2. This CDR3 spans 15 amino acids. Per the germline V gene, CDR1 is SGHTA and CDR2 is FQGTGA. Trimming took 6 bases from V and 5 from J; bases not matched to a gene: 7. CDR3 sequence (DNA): TGTGCCAGCAGGTTTAGCGGGAGCGGGACCGGGGAGCTGTTTTTT. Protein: CASRFSGSGTGELFF.

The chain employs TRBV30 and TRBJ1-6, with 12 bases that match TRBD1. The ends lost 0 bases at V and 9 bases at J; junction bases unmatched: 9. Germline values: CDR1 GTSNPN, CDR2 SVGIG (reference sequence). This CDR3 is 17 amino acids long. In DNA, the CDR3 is TGTGCCTGGAGTGTCGGGTTGCCGGGACAGGGGGCTTCACCCCTCCACTTT. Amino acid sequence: CAWSVGLPGQGASPLHF.

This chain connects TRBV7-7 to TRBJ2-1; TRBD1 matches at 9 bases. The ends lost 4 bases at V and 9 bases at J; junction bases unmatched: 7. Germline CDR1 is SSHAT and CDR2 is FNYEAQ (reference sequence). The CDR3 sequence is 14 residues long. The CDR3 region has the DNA TGTGCCAGCAGCTGGGACAGGGATCAGGGTGAGCAGTTCTTC. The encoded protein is CASSWDRDQGEQFF.

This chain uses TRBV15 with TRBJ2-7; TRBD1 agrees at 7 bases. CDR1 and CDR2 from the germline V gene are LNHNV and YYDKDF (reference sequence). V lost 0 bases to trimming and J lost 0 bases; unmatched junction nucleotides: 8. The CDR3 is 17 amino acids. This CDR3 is CATSRDIGQVYSYEQYF. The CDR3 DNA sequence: TGTGCCACCAGCAGAGATATAGGACAGGTATACTCCTACGAGCAGTACTTC.

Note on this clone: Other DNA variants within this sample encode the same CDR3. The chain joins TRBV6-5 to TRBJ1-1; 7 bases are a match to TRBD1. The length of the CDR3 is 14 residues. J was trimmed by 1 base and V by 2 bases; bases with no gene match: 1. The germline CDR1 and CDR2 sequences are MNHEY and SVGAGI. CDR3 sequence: CASSYRTGNTEAFF. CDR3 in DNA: TGTGCCAGCAGTTACCGGACAGGGAACACTGAAGCTTTCTTT.

The CDR3 region is CASSPGHDYGYTF. The CDR3 coding sequence is TGTGCCAGTAGCCCCGGACATGACTATGGCTACACCTTC. This chain joins TRBV19 and TRBJ1-2; tentative D call: TRBD1 (5 bases). The CDR3 runs to 13 residues. Trimming pared 6 bases from V and 3 bases from J, leaving 11 bases between. CDR1 is LNHDA, CDR2 SQIVND, per germline (reference sequence).

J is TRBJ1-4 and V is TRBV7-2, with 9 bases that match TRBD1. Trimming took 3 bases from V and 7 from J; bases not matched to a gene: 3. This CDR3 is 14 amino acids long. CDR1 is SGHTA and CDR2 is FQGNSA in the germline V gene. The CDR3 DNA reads TGTGCCAGCAGCTTTAGACAGGGGGTTGAAAAACTGTTTTTT. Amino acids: CASSFRQGVEKLFF.

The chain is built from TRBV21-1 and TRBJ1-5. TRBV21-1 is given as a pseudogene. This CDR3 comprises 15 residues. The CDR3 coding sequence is TGTGCCAGCAGCAAAGGTTATAGCCGAAAAGGGCCCCAGCATTTT. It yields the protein CASSKGYSRKGPQHF.

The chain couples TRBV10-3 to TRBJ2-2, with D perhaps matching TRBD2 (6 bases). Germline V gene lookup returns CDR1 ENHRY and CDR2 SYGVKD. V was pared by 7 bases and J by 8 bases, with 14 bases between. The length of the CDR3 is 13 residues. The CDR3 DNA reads TGTGCCATCAAGGGACTCCCTGAAGGGGAGCTGTTTTTT. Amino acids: CAIKGLPEGELFF.

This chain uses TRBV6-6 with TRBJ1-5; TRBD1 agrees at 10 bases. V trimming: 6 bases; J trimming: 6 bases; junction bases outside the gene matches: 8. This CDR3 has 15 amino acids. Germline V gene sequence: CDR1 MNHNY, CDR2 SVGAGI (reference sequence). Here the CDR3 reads CASRRQGAQSQPQHF. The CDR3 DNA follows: TGTGCCAGCAGACGACAGGGGGCGCAGAGTCAGCCCCAGCATTTT.